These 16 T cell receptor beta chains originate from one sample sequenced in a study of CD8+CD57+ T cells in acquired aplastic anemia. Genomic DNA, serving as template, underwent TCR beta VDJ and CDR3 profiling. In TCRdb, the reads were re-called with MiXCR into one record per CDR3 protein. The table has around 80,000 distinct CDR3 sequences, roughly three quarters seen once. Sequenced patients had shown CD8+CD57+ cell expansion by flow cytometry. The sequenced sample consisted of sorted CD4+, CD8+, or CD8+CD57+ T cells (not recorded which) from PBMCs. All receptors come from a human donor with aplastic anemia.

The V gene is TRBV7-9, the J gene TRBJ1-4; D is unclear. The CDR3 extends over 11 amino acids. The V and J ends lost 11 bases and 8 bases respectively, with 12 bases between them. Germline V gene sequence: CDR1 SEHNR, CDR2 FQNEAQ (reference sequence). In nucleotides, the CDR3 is TGTGCCGTCCCAAATTTGGAAAAACTGTTTTTT. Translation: CAVPNLEKLFF.

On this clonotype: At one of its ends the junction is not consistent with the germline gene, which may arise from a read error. CDR3 protein: CASSYSRPGQGAGEQYF. The CDR3 nucleotides are TGTGCCAGCAGTTACTCGAGGCCGGGACAGGGGGCAGGAGAGCAGTACTTC. J is TRBJ2-7 and V is TRBV10-3; 12 nucleotides align to TRBD1. CDR1 is ENHRY, CDR2 SYGVKD, per germline. The CDR3 extends over 17 amino acids.

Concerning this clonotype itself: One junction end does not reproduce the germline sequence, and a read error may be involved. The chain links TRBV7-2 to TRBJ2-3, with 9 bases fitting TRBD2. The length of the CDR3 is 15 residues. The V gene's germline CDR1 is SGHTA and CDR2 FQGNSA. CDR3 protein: CASSLAGSLYGTQYF. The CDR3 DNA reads TGTGCCAGCAGCCTAGCGGGAAGCCTTTACGGTACGCAGTATTTT.

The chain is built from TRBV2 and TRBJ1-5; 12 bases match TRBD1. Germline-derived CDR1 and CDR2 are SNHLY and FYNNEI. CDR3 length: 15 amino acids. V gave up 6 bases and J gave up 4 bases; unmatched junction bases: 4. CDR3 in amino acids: CASRGTGGANQPQHF. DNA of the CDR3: TGTGCCAGCAGGGGGACAGGGGGCGCGAATCAGCCCCAGCATTTT.

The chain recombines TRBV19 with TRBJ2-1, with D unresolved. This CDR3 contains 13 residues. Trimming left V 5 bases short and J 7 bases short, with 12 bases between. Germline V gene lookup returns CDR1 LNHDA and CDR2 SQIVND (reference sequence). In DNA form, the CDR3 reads TGTGCCAGTAGTGTTACCATGGGGAATGAGCAGTTCTTC. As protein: CASSVTMGNEQFF.

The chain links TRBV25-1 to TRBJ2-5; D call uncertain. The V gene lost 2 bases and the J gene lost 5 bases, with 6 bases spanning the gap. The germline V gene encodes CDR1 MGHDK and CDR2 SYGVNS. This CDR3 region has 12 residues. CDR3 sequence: CASSEGVETQYF. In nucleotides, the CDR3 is TGTGCCAGCAGTGAAGGGGTGGAGACCCAGTACTTC.

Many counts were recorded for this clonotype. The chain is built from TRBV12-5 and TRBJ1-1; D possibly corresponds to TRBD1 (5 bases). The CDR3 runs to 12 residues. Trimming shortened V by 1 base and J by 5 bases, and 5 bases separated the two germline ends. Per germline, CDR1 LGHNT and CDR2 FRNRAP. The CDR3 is CASGLDRTEAFF. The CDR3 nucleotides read TGTGCTAGTGGTTTGGACAGGACTGAAGCTTTCTTT.

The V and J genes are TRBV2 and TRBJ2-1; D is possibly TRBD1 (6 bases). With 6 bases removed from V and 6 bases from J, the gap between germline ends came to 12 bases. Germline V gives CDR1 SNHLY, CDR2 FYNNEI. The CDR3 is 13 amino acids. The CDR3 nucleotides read TGTGCCAGCAGCCTAGGACAGTTCAATGAGCAGTTCTTC. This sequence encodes CASSLGQFNEQFF.

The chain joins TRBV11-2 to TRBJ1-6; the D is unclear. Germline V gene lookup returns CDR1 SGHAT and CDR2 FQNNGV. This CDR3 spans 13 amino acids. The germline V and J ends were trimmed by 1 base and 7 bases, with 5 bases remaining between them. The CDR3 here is CASSLVINSPLHF. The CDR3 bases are TGTGCCAGCAGCTTAGTGATCAATTCACCCCTCCACTTT.

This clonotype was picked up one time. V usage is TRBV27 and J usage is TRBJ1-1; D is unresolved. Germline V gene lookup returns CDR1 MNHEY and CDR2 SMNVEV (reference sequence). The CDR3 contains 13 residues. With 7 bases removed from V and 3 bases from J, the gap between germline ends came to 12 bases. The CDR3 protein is CASNPRMDTEAFF. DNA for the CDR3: TGTGCCAGCAACCCCCGGATGGACACTGAAGCTTTCTTT.

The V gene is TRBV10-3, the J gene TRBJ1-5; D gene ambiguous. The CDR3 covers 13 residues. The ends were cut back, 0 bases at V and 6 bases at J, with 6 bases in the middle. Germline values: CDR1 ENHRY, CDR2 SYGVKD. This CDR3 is CAISESKGQPQHF. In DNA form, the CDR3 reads TGTGCCATCAGTGAGTCTAAGGGTCAGCCCCAGCATTTT.

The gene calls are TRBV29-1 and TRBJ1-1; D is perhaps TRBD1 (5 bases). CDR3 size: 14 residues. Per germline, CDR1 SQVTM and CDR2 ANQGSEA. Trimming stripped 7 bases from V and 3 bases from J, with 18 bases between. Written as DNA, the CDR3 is TGCAGCGGTGGGGGGAAAGGACCTTACACTGAAGCTTTCTTT. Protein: CSGGGKGPYTEAFF.

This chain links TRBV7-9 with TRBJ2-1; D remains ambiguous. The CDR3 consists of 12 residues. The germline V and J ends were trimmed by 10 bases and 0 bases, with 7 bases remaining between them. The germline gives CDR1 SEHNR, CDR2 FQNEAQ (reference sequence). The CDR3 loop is CAIYNSYNEQFF. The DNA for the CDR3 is TGTGCCATTTACAACTCCTACAATGAGCAGTTCTTC.

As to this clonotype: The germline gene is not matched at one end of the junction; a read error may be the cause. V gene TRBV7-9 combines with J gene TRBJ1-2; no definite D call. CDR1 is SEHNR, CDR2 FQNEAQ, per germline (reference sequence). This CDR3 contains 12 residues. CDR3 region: CAGSLGREGYTF. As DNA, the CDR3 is TGTGCCGGCAGCTTAGGCAGAGAAGGCTACACCTTC.

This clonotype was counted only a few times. The CDR3 nucleotides are TGTGCCGCGGTCCACAACTATGGCTACACCTTC. This gives the protein CAAVHNYGYTF. The gene calls are TRBV25-1 and TRBJ1-2; D is uncertain. Trimming took 11 bases from V and 2 from J, leaving 9 bases between them. The CDR3 extends over 11 amino acids. From germline, CDR1 is MGHDK and CDR2 SYGVNS.

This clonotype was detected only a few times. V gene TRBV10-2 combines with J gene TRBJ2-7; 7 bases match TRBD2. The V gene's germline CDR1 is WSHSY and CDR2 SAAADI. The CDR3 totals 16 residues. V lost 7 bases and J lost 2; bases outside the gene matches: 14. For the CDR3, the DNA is TGCGCCAGCAAAAACAGGAGCGGGGCTGGAACCTACGAGCAGTACTTC. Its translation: CASKNRSGAGTYEQYF.